This T cell receptor (beta chain) was captured by sequencing in a study of Graves' ophthalmopathy and Graves' hyperthyroidism. Study-wide results and caveats: Ophthalmopathy versus stable hyperthyroidism: 13-signature model gave less than 90% sensitivity, 75% to 82% specificity. Clonotypes were expanded in thyroid at above 0.001 frequency, and most also appeared in blood.

This clonotype was seen at least ten times. Its antigen is currently unknown. The study amplified TCR beta CDR3 regions using RNA transcripts. After a first-round RT-PCR with HTBI primers, a second-round multiplex PCR was run. From the multiplex PCR reads, TCRdb called clonotypes with MiXCR, one entry per CDR3 protein. The sample comprises 300,000 to 450,000 distinct CDR3 sequences, approximately 17% of which are singletons, and 2.4% rests with the top ten. The ends were cut back, 3 bases at V and 1 base at J, with 12 bases in the middle. This CDR3 spans 15 amino acids. The V gene's germline CDR1 is SGHTA and CDR2 FQGTGA. Clinical symptoms, serum thyroxine, TRAb, thyroid ultrasound and orbital computed tomography were relied on for diagnosis.

V usage is TRBV7-3 and J usage is TRBJ1-1; D is ambiguous. Specimen: peripheral blood. The sequence came from an adult woman with stable Graves' hyperthyroidism. The chain's CDR3 is CASSFGSSGNTEAFF. Written as DNA, the CDR3 is TGTGCCAGCAGCTTTGGCTCTTCGGGGAACACTGAAGCTTTCTTT.